A selection of T cell receptor beta chains follows, all from one sample in a study of T cells expressing NK-cell markers. With the 5' RACE reads reprocessed, TCRdb shows one record per CDR3 protein and no DNA. This sample's table reports roughly 180,000 distinct CDR3 sequences. Input material: blood T cells: a sorted CD56 or NKG2C T cell subset, CD4+ or CD8+ T cells, or bulk PBMC T cells (not recorded which). These receptors were obtained from a woman aged 18 to 75 in good health. Each CDR3 is given with its conserved first and last residue.

>TRBV7-2|TRBJ2-5
CASSFMEGTQYF
>TRBV7-2|TRBJ2-1
CASSVLAASYNEQFF
>TRBV29-1|TRBJ2-7
CSVEATATYEQYF
>TRBV29-1|TRBJ2-3
CSVVGGGLDTQYF
>TRBV9|TRBJ2-5
CASSGLGWQETQYF
>TRBV5-1|TRBJ2-2
CASISEGHPGELFF
>TRBV7-6|TRBJ2-1
CASSQPPGTSYNEQFF
>TRBV18|TRBJ2-1
CASSPGGTARNEQFF
>TRBV28|TRBJ1-2
CASTTPGLLGCTF
>TRBV12-3/TRBV12-4|TRBJ1-1
CASSWGTVGTEAFF
>TRBV5-1|TRBJ1-2
CASSTDRDYGYTF
>TRBV7-2|TRBJ2-2
CASSSRDWTGELFF
>TRBV7-8|TRBJ2-7
CASSLSGGSFYEQYF
>TRBV20-1|TRBJ1-1
CSAHSRVGGTEAFF
>TRBV10-3|TRBJ2-2
CAITRTGTGELFF
>TRBV6-1|TRBJ1-2
CASSPTKSRDRGYTF
>TRBV5-5|TRBJ1-1
CASSLDMGRTEAFF
>TRBV6-1|TRBJ2-7
CASTKYRVTYEQYF
>TRBV6-6|TRBJ2-7
CASSTAWYEQYF
>TRBV5-4|TRBJ2-2
CASSSLRPTNTGELFF
>TRBV5-1|TRBJ1-1
CASSYKLNTEAFF
>TRBV7-8|TRBJ2-1
CASSFWPVNSYNEQFF
>TRBV9|TRBJ2-1
CASSGGQGSNEQFF